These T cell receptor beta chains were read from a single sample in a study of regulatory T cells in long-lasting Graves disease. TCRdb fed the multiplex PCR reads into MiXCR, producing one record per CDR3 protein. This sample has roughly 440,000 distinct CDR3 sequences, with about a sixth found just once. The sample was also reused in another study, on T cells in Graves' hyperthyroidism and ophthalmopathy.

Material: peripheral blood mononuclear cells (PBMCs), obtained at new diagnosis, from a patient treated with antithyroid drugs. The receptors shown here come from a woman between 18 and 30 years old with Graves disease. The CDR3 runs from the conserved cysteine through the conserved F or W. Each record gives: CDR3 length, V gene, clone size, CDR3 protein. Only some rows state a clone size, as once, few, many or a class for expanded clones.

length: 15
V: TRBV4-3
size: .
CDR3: CASSHSSGAYNEQFF

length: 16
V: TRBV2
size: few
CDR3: CASSYIAGASNQPQHF

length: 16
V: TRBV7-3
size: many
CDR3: CASSLRGGISYNEQFF

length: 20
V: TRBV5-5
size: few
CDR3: CASSSLHPGTADSQNQPQHF

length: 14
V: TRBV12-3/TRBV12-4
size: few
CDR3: CASYLTGAHNEQFF

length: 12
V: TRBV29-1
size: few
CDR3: CSVGLGAGEQYF

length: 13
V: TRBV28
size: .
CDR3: CASSFSGRTEAFF

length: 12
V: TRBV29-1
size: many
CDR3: CSVWTVGNEQFF

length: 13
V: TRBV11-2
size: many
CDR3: CASSLAGVGGYTF

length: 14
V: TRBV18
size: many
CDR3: CASFRDTGNTEAFF

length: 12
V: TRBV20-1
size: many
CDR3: CSALVGEGGYTF

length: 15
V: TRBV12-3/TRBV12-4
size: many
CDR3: CASSFRQGRTGELFF

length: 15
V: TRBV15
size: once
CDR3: CATSRAGGGTGELFF

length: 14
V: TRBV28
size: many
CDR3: CASSPGWANTEAFF

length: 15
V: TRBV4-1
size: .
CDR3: CASSQEWGQGYEQYF

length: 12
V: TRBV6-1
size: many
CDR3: CASSRQVAEAFF

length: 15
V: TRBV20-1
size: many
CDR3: CSARERGEGNTEAFF

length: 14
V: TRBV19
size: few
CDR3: CASSDPGVTHEQYF

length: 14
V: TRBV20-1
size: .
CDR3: CSVQGASLPYEQYF

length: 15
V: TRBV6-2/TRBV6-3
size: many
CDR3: CASSPTSGIQETQYF

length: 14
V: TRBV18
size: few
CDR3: CASSATGTFYEQYF

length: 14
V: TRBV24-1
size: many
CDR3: CATSDPGRSDGYTF

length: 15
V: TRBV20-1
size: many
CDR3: CSARGGLAGGREQFF

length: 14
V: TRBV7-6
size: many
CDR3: CASSTGRNSYEQYF

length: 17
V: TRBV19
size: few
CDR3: CASSIVRTSGSYNEQFF

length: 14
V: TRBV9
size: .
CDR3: CASSVGSRAYEQYF

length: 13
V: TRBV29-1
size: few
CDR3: CSVEDPVTGELFF

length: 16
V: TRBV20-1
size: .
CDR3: CSARETGDGTNEKLFF

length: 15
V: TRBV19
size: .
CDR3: CASRDQRINTGELFF

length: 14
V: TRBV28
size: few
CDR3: CASELAGGGETQYF

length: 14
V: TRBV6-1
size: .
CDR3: CGSKADRVIYEQYF

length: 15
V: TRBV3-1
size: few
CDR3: CASSLLTGGRVIQYF

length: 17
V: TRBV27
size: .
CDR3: CASSPSPQTGFVYGYTF

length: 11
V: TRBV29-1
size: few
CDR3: CSVPQGYEQYF

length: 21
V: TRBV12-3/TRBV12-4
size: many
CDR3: CASRSRTTSGRKTNVTDTQYF

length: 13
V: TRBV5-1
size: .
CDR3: CASSLPGNYEQYF

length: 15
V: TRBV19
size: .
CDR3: CASTDGTMRRQPQHF

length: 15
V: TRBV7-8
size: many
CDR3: CASSLQDNYNSPLHF

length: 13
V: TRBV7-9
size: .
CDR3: CASHMAQGSEQFF

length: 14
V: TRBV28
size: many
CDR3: CASGYSGSPYEQYF

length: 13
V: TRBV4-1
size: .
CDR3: CASSQDLLYEQFF

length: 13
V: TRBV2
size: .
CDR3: CASRFGAGGGYTF

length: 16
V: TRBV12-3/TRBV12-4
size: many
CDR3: CASSPGTSGFSYEQYF

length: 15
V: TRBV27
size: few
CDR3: CASSQSLGYENEQFF

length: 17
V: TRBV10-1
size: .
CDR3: CASSEGTSGKAYNEQFF

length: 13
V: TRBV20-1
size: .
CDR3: CSPRTVDNSPLHF

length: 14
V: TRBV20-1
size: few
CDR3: CSARSGAGSYEQYF

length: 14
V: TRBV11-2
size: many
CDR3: CASSLVPKSGNQYF

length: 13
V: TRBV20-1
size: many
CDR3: CSAREQTGYGYTF